These 10 T cell receptor beta chains originate from one sample sequenced in a study of cytotoxic CD8 clonotypes in ibrutinib-treated CLL (dated by TCRdb to about 2021). The time point label here, explained by the study, means: about twelve months on ibrutinib. Receptor amplification or capture employed the immunoSEQ multiplex PCR assay. TCRdb holds this immuneACCESS table with in-frame rearrangements only. Some clones are missing; in checked studies, unresolved V genes explain under half, and the rest has no known cause. Across this sample there are about 49,000 clones, with about 70% seen only once. The leading ten clones occupy 9.5% to 15% of the sample. Sequences were derived from PBMCs, sampled after 12 months of ibrutinib treatment. These receptor sequences come from a human donor with chronic lymphocytic leukemia.

V is TRBV5-1 and J is TRBJ2-1, with a possible D match to TRBD2 (5 bases). The CDR3 length is 14 residues. Germline V gene lookup returns CDR1 SGHRS and CDR2 YFSETQ. Trimming left V 0 bases short and J 4 bases short, with 8 bases between. The CDR3 sequence is CASSLGTAYNEQFF. The DNA of the CDR3 is TGCGCCAGCAGCTTGGGGACTGCTTACAATGAGCAGTTCTTC.

The chain recombines TRBV4-1 with TRBJ1-2, with 7 bases identical to TRBD1. This CDR3 region has 14 residues. The V gene's germline CDR1 is MGHRA and CDR2 YSYEKL. Germline trimming cut 1 base from V and 4 bases from J; bases unmatched to any gene: 3. The CDR3: CASSQGNRGYGYTF. The CDR3 DNA sequence: TGCGCCAGCAGCCAAGGAAACAGGGGCTATGGCTACACCTTC.

This clone was detected a few times. The chain is built from TRBV28 and TRBJ2-3; no definite D call. V was clipped by 6 bases and J by 2 bases, with 6 bases between them. CDR3 length: 12 residues. Germline-derived CDR1 and CDR2 are MDHEN and SYDVKM. The chain's CDR3 is CASRPFTDTQYF. CDR3 DNA: TGTGCCAGCAGGCCCTTCACAGATACGCAGTATTTT.

The V call is TRBV6-5, the J call TRBJ2-7; 8 nucleotides align to TRBD1. CDR1 and CDR2 (germline): MNHEY, SVGAGI. The CDR3 totals 15 residues. The trim removed 7 bases at V and 9 bases at J, leaving 17 bases unmatched. The CDR3 loop reads CASKGTGLTTRGQYF. Written as DNA, the CDR3 is TGTGCCAGCAAGGGGACAGGCTTAACAACGAGGGGGCAGTACTTC.

This clone was detected a few times. The V and J genes are TRBV11-2 and TRBJ1-1; possible D gene TRBD1, 6 bases. V was trimmed by 2 bases and J by 0 bases, leaving 13 bases between them. The CDR3 loop spans 16 amino acids. Per the germline V gene, CDR1 is SGHAT and CDR2 is FQNNGV. CDR3 coding DNA: TGTGCCAGCAGCTTATACAGGGAAGGTATGAACACTGAAGCTTTCTTT. Its protein is CASSLYREGMNTEAFF.

CDR3 nucleotide sequence: TGTGCCAGCAGTTTATCGGACAGGGCAAGTGGGGCCAACGTCCTGACTTTC. It encodes CASSLSDRASGANVLTF. J is TRBJ2-6 and V is TRBV27; 8 bases agree with TRBD1. V shed 0 bases, J shed 3 bases, and the junction held 4 bases outside the gene matches. CDR1 and CDR2 from the germline V gene are MNHEY and SMNVEV (reference sequence). The CDR3 sequence is 17 residues long.

V gene TRBV11-2 combines with J gene TRBJ1-5, with D maybe TRBD1 (5 bases). V lost 2 bases and J 4 bases, leaving 9 bases between the germline ends. The CDR3 covers 14 residues. Germline V gene lookup returns CDR1 SGHAT and CDR2 FQNNGV. CDR3 bases: TGTGCCAGCAGCTTATCCGCAGGGAATCAGCCCCAGCATTTT. Translation: CASSLSAGNQPQHF.

The genes are TRBV5-1 and TRBJ1-1, with D unresolved. Between the trimmed V and J ends, which lost 4 bases and 1 base, there was a span of 14 bases. Germline CDR1 reads SGHRS; CDR2 reads YFSETQ. The CDR3 sequence is 15 residues long. The CDR3 here is CASSPEGNGNTEAFF. The CDR3 DNA reads TGCGCCAGCAGCCCGGAAGGAAACGGGAACACTGAAGCTTTCTTT.

The rearrangement links TRBV13 to TRBJ2-3; D might be TRBD2 (6 bases). Looked up from germline, CDR1 is PRHDT and CDR2 is FYEKMQ (reference sequence). V was trimmed by 5 bases and J by 0 bases, leaving 18 bases between them. The CDR3 is 17 residues long. The CDR3 reads CASSPRGIAVSTDTQYF. As DNA, the CDR3 is TGTGCCAGCAGCCCCCGGGGGATAGCTGTTAGCACAGATACGCAGTATTTT.

In this sample, this clone turned up a few times. This rearrangement joins TRBV5-1 to TRBJ1-3; 7 bases map to TRBD1. The CDR3 runs to 14 residues. The V and J ends lost 0 bases and 8 bases, in that order; junction bases with no gene match: 5. Germline CDR1 SGHRS, CDR2 YFSETQ. The CDR3 nucleotides are TGCGCCAGCAGCTTGGGCCAGGGGGAGTACACCATATATTTT. This encodes CASSLGQGEYTIYF.